These 7 T cell receptor beta chains were sequenced from one sample in a study of PD-1 blockade in mismatch repair-deficient tumors. TCRdb's copy holds only in-frame clones and misses some; the assay was immunoSEQ multiplex PCR. The table includes approximately 110,000 clones, over 60% detected once. The source was peripheral blood, collected 60 weeks after starting pembrolizumab. These receptors were taken from an adult with mismatch repair-deficient cancer.

The chain uses TRBV27 and TRBJ2-5; TRBD2 agrees at 8 bases. Per germline, CDR1 MNHEY and CDR2 SMNVEV (reference sequence). This CDR3 comprises 15 residues. V was pared by 5 bases and J by 5 bases, with 10 bases of the junction left unmatched. The CDR3 reads CASSRGAGRDETQYF. The CDR3 nucleotides are TGTGCCAGCAGTCGGGGGGCCGGGAGGGATGAGACCCAGTACTTC.

The chain uses TRBV5-1 and TRBJ2-2; no clear D. The V end was cut by 2 bases, the J end by 1 base, with 6 bases between. CDR1 and CDR2 (germline): SGHRS, YFSETQ. The CDR3 has 14 amino acids. The CDR3 sequence is CASSLNMNTGELFF. Here the CDR3 DNA reads TGCGCCAGCAGCTTAAACATGAACACCGGGGAGCTGTTTTTT.

The chain recombines TRBV7-3 with TRBJ2-7; D remains ambiguous. CDR3 length: 14 residues. Germline CDR1 reads SGHTA; CDR2 reads FQGTGA. Deletions cut 2 bases from V and 4 bases from J, with 12 bases between. The CDR3 spells CASSLGRGSYEQYF. The CDR3 nucleotides read TGTGCCAGCAGCTTAGGCCGAGGATCTTACGAGCAGTACTTC. The full variable domain, its missing parts supplied by reference TRBV7-3 and TRBJ2-7, is GAGVSQTPSNKVTEKGKYVELRCDPISGHTALYWYRQSLGQGPEFLIYFQGTGAADDSGLPNDRFFAVRPEGSVSTLKIQRTERGDSAVYLCASSLGRGSYEQYFGPGTRLTVT.

The J gene is TRBJ2-1, the V gene TRBV18, with a tentative D call TRBD1 (6 bases). The CDR3 has 17 amino acids. Trimming shortened V by 0 bases and J by 2 bases, and 14 bases separated the two germline ends. Germline loops: CDR1 KGHSH, CDR2 LQKENI. CDR3 sequence (DNA): TGTGCCAGCTCACCACCCAGGGGTAGTACTACCTACAATGAGCAGTTCTTC. Its translation: CASSPPRGSTTYNEQFF.

This chain links TRBV4-2 with TRBJ1-4, with D perhaps matching TRBD1 (5 bases). Trimming removed 0 bases from V and 8 bases from J, with 10 bases in between. This CDR3 spans 14 amino acids. Germline V gives CDR1 LGHNA, CDR2 YNFKEQ. The CDR3 DNA reads as TGTGCCAGCAGCCAAGAGCAGGGACGGGAAAAACTGTTTTTT. Amino acid sequence: CASSQEQGREKLFF.

J is TRBJ1-5 and V is TRBV6-5, with D tentatively TRBD1 (6 bases). The V gene's germline CDR1 is MNHEY and CDR2 SVGAGI. With 8 bases removed from V and 0 bases from J, the gap between germline ends came to 14 bases. This CDR3 is built from 15 residues. The CDR3 DNA sequence: TGTGCCAGCGGATCCGGGACAAATAGCAATCAGCCCCAGCATTTT. It is translated as CASGSGTNSNQPQHF.

The chain is built from TRBV5-1 and TRBJ1-1, with 8 bases aligning to TRBD1. Germline assignment: CDR1 SGHRS and CDR2 YFSETQ. This CDR3 has 15 amino acids. Trimming took 4 bases from V and 1 from J; bases not matched to a gene: 6. Here the CDR3 DNA reads TGCGCCAGCAGCCCGGGACAGGCGGGGAACACTGAAGCTTTCTTT. Translated, it gives CASSPGQAGNTEAFF.